This T cell receptor (beta chain) was identified during a study of T cells in Graves' hyperthyroidism and ophthalmopathy. Study-wide points: Most clonotypes expanded in the thyroid (above 0.001) were also present in blood.

This clonotype was observed many times. What it recognizes is unknown. On the basis of clinical symptoms, serum thyroxine and TRAb, thyroid ultrasound and orbital computed tomography, diagnoses were made. Amplification of TCR beta CDR3 regions used RNA as the template. Using the HTBI primer set, a first-round RT-PCR was run on the TCR CDR3. TCRdb re-called the multiplex PCR reads through MiXCR, storing one row per CDR3 protein. The sample lists about 420,000 distinct CDR3 sequences, around 14% seen once, with over 7.5% in the top ten. CDR1 SGHAT and CDR2 FQNNGV come from the germline V gene. CDR3 length equals 13 residues. Trimming removed 0 bases at V and 7 bases at J, with 7 bases between.

What was sequenced was blood. The chain joins TRBV11-2 to TRBJ1-5; D unclear. The source is a woman in her late teens or twenties with Graves' hyperthyroidism. CDR3 loop: CASSLDSRQPQHF. The CDR3 DNA sequence: TGTGCCAGCAGCTTAGACTCTAGGCAGCCCCAGCATTTT.